Each of the 7 T cell receptor beta chains below was sequenced from the same sample in a study of T cells expressing NK-cell markers. From its re-call of the 5' RACE reads, TCRdb lists each CDR3 protein once, without DNA. This listing includes hundreds of thousands of distinct CDR3 sequences. Input material: blood T cells: a sorted CD56 or NKG2C T cell subset, CD4+ or CD8+ T cells, or bulk PBMC T cells (not recorded which). The source of these receptors is a woman aged 18-70 years in good health.

The chain employs TRBV5-1 and TRBJ1-2; TCRdb names TRBD1, which stays unverified in the absence of DNA. Germline assignment: CDR1 SGHRS and CDR2 YFSETQ. The CDR3 sequence is 16 residues long. CDR3 residues: CASSTTTGHINYGYTF.

The rearrangement joins TRBV19 to TRBJ1-5. Germline values: CDR1 LNHDA, CDR2 SQIVND (reference sequence). The CDR3 contains 13 residues. CDR3 amino acids: CATRLLSNQPQHF.

This sequence joins TRBV5-5 and TRBJ2-2; TCRdb names TRBD1, which stays unverified in the absence of DNA. Looked up from germline, CDR1 is SGHKS and CDR2 is YYEKEE (reference sequence). The CDR3 has 17 amino acids. CDR3 region: CASSLLPGQGTTGELFF.

This chain joins TRBV7-9 and TRBJ2-1; no DNA is available, so the TRBD2 call from TCRdb remains unchecked. The CDR3 extends over 15 amino acids. CDR1 is SEHNR, CDR2 FQNEAQ, per germline (reference sequence). The CDR3 here is CASSLGLADNNEQFF.

V gene TRBV12-5 combines with J gene TRBJ2-1; the D call of TRBD2 rests on TCRdb alone, since no DNA is present to check it. This CDR3 region has 14 residues. The V gene's germline CDR1 is LGHNT and CDR2 FRNRAP. CDR3 in amino acids: CASGLGLAGVPAFF.

The chain has TRBV7-3 and TRBJ2-7; TCRdb outputs TRBD2, but without DNA this stays unchecked. CDR3 length: 15 amino acids. CDR1 is SGHTA and CDR2 is FQGTGA in the germline V gene. CDR3 residues: CASSLNGLAGDEQYF.

This chain joins TRBV4-3 and TRBJ1-2. The V gene's germline CDR1 is LGHNA and CDR2 YSLEER. The CDR3 runs to 16 residues. This CDR3 reads CASSQGLLESAGGYTF.